This entry concerns a single T cell receptor (beta chain). This entry is derived from a study of shared T cell receptors in the human thymus. Only in-frame clones appear in the TCRdb table, and some are missing; sequencing was by immunoSEQ multiplex PCR. The sample has some 700,000 clones, 88% seen once; the top ten hold about 0.01%. V gave up 10 bases and J gave up 3 bases; unmatched junction bases: 10. This CDR3 comprises 14 residues. Germline lookup yields CDR1 MGHDK and CDR2 SYGVNS. This same sample was also part of a study on human thymus T cells. As that report states: Those donating were healthy Finnish infants in corrective surgery for congenital heart defects. The thymus tissue came from resections taken during corrective heart surgery. Thymic and blood repertoires showed apparently biased V and J gene usage. Unrelated individuals were reported by related research to share highly overlapping thymic repertoires.

Sequencing used thymocytes. This chain links TRBV25-1 with TRBJ2-7; 9 nucleotides match TRBD2. The sequence was collected from a boy in the first two years of life with a congenital heart defect. The CDR3: CAIPVAGEGYEQYF. In DNA form, the CDR3 reads TGTGCCATCCCGGTAGCGGGAGAGGGCTACGAGCAGTACTTC.